The 2 T cell receptor beta chains given below trace back to one sample, sequenced in a study of blood T cell repertoires in COVID-19. Profiling relied on immunoSEQ multiplex PCR, and the TCRdb table lists in-frame clones only, not all of them. Of approximately 150,000 clones in the sample, approximately 85% were seen once. Sequenced: peripheral blood. These receptors all come from a human donor with acute or convalescent COVID-19. The donor label of this sample is uncertain.

The chain recombines TRBV27 with TRBJ1-5; D unresolved. The CDR3 length is 17 residues. CDR1 and CDR2 from the germline V gene are MNHEY and SMNVEV (reference sequence). V was pared by 5 bases and J by 4 bases, with 21 bases between. Here the CDR3 reads CASSHLVRDIRNQPQHF. The CDR3 DNA is TGTGCCAGCAGTCATTTGGTGCGGGATATTAGGAATCAGCCCCAGCATTTT.

This rearrangement joins TRBV30 to TRBJ1-2; D is possibly TRBD1 (6 bases). The CDR3 covers 12 residues. With 7 bases removed from V and 1 base from J, the gap between germline ends came to 10 bases. Germline CDR1 is GTSNPN and CDR2 is SVGIG (reference sequence). The CDR3 nucleotides read TGTGCCTCGGACAGCTATAACTATGGCTACACCTTC. It is translated as CASDSYNYGYTF.